These 27 T cell receptor beta chains were sequenced from one sample in a study of CD8+ T cells in alopecia areata. TCR sequencing used cDNA made by reverse transcription of extracted RNA. The repertoire was sequenced with immunoSEQ multiplex PCR; TCRdb's copy has only in-frame clones and lacks some. The table lists 90,000 to 130,000 clones, approximately 63% of them singletons. Sample: CD8+ T cells sorted from blood. Receptors were obtained from a human donor in good health.

The gene calls are TRBV25-1 and TRBJ1-6; the match to TRBD1 covers 9 bases. The CDR3 extends over 14 amino acids. The germline V gene has CDR1 MGHDK and CDR2 SYGVNS. Germline trimming cut 8 bases from V and 8 bases from J; bases unmatched to any gene: 7. The CDR3 loop is CASHRDRVYSPLHF. CDR3 in DNA: TGTGCCAGCCACCGGGACAGGGTATATTCACCCCTCCACTTT.

This clone was seen only once. The rearrangement joins TRBV5-1 to TRBJ2-2; D is unresolved. V was shortened by 3 bases and J by 1 base, with 16 bases between the two germline ends. Germline loops: CDR1 SGHRS, CDR2 YFSETQ. This CDR3 comprises 17 residues. CDR3 region: CASSWTSRRENTGELFF. DNA of the CDR3: TGCGCCAGCAGCTGGACCTCTAGAAGGGAGAACACCGGGGAGCTGTTTTTT.

This clone was seen a handful of times. The genes are TRBV5-1 and TRBJ2-5; TRBD2 agrees at 8 bases. The CDR3 is 14 residues long. After removal of 4 bases from V and 5 bases from J, the junction contained 7 bases not matched to a gene. The V gene's germline CDR1 is SGHRS and CDR2 YFSETQ. The CDR3 sequence is CASSPGGAEETQYF. The CDR3 DNA sequence: TGCGCCAGCAGCCCCGGGGGGGCCGAGGAGACCCAGTACTTC.

The chain has TRBV28 and TRBJ1-1, with D possibly matching TRBD1 (6 bases). This CDR3 region has 18 residues. Trimming took off 2 bases at V and 0 bases at J, with 19 bases between the two ends. Germline CDR1 MDHEN, CDR2 SYDVKM. The CDR3 coding sequence is TGTGCCAGCAGTTTACCCTCCGGGACACGGAGCATGAACACTGAAGCTTTCTTT. It translates to CASSLPSGTRSMNTEAFF.

This chain joins TRBV13 and TRBJ1-1; D might be TRBD1 (6 bases). Germline values: CDR1 PRHDT, CDR2 FYEKMQ (reference sequence). The CDR3 spans 12 residues. With 5 bases removed from V and 4 bases from J, the gap between germline ends came to 8 bases. CDR3: CASSTGFTEAFF. In nucleotides, the CDR3 is TGTGCCAGCAGCACAGGGTTCACTGAAGCTTTCTTT.

This clone has only a few counts. The chain combines TRBV7-9 with TRBJ2-5; no clear D gene. Germline CDR1 is SEHNR and CDR2 is FQNEAQ (reference sequence). The CDR3 spans 15 residues. Trimming stripped 1 base from V and 4 bases from J, with 13 bases between. The CDR3 loop is CASSLVGDSLETQYF. The CDR3 DNA is TGTGCCAGCAGCTTAGTTGGGGATAGTCTAGAGACCCAGTACTTC.

This clone was counted only a few times. The J gene is TRBJ2-7, the V gene TRBV29-1, with a tentative D call TRBD1 (5 bases). CDR3 length: 12 amino acids. Trimming removed 6 bases from V and 5 bases from J, with 14 bases in between. The V gene's germline CDR1 is SQVTM and CDR2 ANQGSEA. Here the CDR3 reads CSVTDRGNEQYF. The DNA of the CDR3 is TGCAGCGTGACCGATAGGGGCAACGAGCAGTACTTC.

The chain joins TRBV7-6 to TRBJ1-1, with a possible D match to TRBD1 (5 bases). Trimming left V 5 bases short and J 4 bases short, with 17 bases between. The CDR3 is made up of 15 amino acids. Germline CDR1 reads SGHVS; CDR2 reads FNYEAQ. The CDR3 sequence: CASSPQGVLATEAFF. The CDR3 DNA follows: TGTGCCAGCAGCCCTCAAGGGGTCCTCGCCACTGAAGCTTTCTTT.

This clone was seen only a few times. The genes are TRBV5-6 and TRBJ2-5; 10 bases map to TRBD2. The CDR3 contains 19 residues. Germline V gene sequence: CDR1 SGHDT, CDR2 YYEEEE. Trimming removed 4 bases from V and 1 base from J; junction bases left unmatched: 16. The CDR3 nucleotides are TGTGCCAGCAGCCTGACTAAGGCCGGGCTAGCGGGGGCCCAAGAGACCCAGTACTTC. Translated: CASSLTKAGLAGAQETQYF.

The chain's CDR3 is CASSWTQSSYNEQFF. The CDR3 DNA is TGCGCCAGCAGCTGGACCCAGAGCTCCTACAATGAGCAGTTCTTC. The V gene is TRBV5-1, the J gene TRBJ2-1; D gene unclear. CDR3 length equals 15 residues. Looked up from germline, CDR1 is SGHRS and CDR2 is YFSETQ. Trimming took off 3 bases at V and 0 bases at J, with 10 bases between the two ends.

Details on this clone: At one of its ends the junction is not consistent with the germline gene, which may arise from a read error. The CDR3 spells CASSITGGNQPQHF. In DNA, the CDR3 is TGTGCCAGTAGTATTACCGGGGGCAACCAGCCCCAGCATTTT. V usage is TRBV19 and J usage is TRBJ1-5, with D possibly matching TRBD1 (6 bases). Germline V gene lookup returns CDR1 LNHDA and CDR2 SQIVND (reference sequence). The CDR3 totals 14 residues.

This clone was picked up a small number of times. V usage is TRBV5-6 and J usage is TRBJ2-7; D is perhaps TRBD1 or TRBD2 (5 bases each). Trimming took 4 bases from V and 6 from J, leaving 11 bases between them. This CDR3 comprises 12 residues. CDR1 is SGHDT, CDR2 YYEEEE, per germline. The CDR3 nucleotides read TGTGCCAGCAGCGTCAGGGACGGCGAGCAGTACTTC. This sequence encodes CASSVRDGEQYF.

This chain uses TRBV19 with TRBJ2-1, with 12 bases aligning to TRBD2. Germline CDR1 and CDR2: LNHDA and SQIVND (reference sequence). The CDR3 contains 17 residues. V was clipped by 5 bases and J by 5 bases; unmatched bases: 10. This chain's CDR3 is CASSSKMLAGGHNEQFF. The CDR3 bases are TGTGCCAGTAGTTCAAAAATGCTAGCGGGGGGGCACAATGAGCAGTTCTTC. The whole variable domain, remainder taken from reference TRBV19 and TRBJ2-1, is DGGITQSPKYLFRKEGQNVTLSCEQNLNHDAMYWYRQDPGQGLRLIYYSQIVNDFQKGDIAEGYSVSREKKESFPLTVTSAQKNPTAFYLCASSSKMLAGGHNEQFFGPGTRLTVL.

This chain connects TRBV11-1 to TRBJ2-7, with TRBD2 identical over 7 bases. V lost 5 bases and J lost 5; bases outside the gene matches: 18. The CDR3 extends over 17 amino acids. The V gene's germline CDR1 is SGHAT and CDR2 FQDESV (reference sequence). The CDR3 bases are TGTGCCAGCAGCCCCCTCCGCGGGAGTTTGGCTATTAACGAGCAGTACTTC. This codes for CASSPLRGSLAINEQYF.

This clone was seen a handful of times. This chain connects TRBV29-1 to TRBJ1-1; 8 bases map to TRBD1. Losses at the gene ends were 7 bases for V and 1 base for J; bases not matched to a gene: 5. CDR1 SQVTM and CDR2 ANQGSEA come from the germline V gene. This CDR3 has 13 residues. CDR3 bases: TGCAGCGGTGGACAGGGAACGAACACTGAAGCTTTCTTT. Translation gives CSGGQGTNTEAFF.

The gene calls are TRBV6-1 and TRBJ2-7, with 9 nucleotides matching TRBD1. V dropped 10 bases and J dropped 1; count of bases not matched to a gene: 11. This CDR3 comprises 15 residues. From germline, CDR1 is MNHNS and CDR2 SASEGT. The CDR3 sequence is CATSIIGTGSYEQYF. For the CDR3, the DNA is TGTGCCACCTCAATCATCGGGACAGGGTCCTACGAGCAGTACTTC.

The chain carries TRBV7-9 and TRBJ2-2; 7 nucleotides align to TRBD2. Germline CDR1 reads SEHNR; CDR2 reads FQNEAQ (reference sequence). The CDR3 has 15 amino acids. After removal of 5 bases from V and 3 bases from J, the junction contained 6 bases not matched to a gene. The CDR3 sequence is CASSHLSGDTGELFF. The CDR3 DNA is TGTGCCAGCAGCCATTTGAGCGGGGACACCGGGGAGCTGTTTTTT.

The chain couples TRBV29-1 to TRBJ2-5; tentatively, D is TRBD2 (6 bases). Germline CDR1 is SQVTM and CDR2 is ANQGSEA. V was trimmed by 1 base and J by 7 bases, leaving 16 bases between them. This CDR3 region has 14 residues. Here the CDR3 DNA reads TGCAGCGTTGAAGGGGAGGAGGGGAGAGGGACCCAGTACTTC. Translating gives CSVEGEEGRGTQYF.

The V gene is TRBV30, the J gene TRBJ2-3; 8 nucleotides line up with TRBD2. J was trimmed by 2 bases and V by 7 bases; bases with no gene match: 8. CDR1 is GTSNPN and CDR2 is SVGIG in the germline V gene (reference sequence). This CDR3 has 14 residues. CDR3 sequence (DNA): TGTGCCTCAACCTTAGCGGGGAACACAGATACGCAGTATTTT. It yields the protein CASTLAGNTDTQYF.

V is TRBV29-1 and J is TRBJ2-3, with D possibly matching TRBD2 (6 bases). Germline-derived CDR1 and CDR2 are SQVTM and ANQGSEA. Trimming removed 7 bases from V and 6 bases from J, with 20 bases in between. The length of the CDR3 is 14 residues. DNA of the CDR3: TGCAGCGCAATATTAGCGGACCTTGTCGATACGCAGTATTTT. It encodes CSAILADLVDTQYF.

A remark on this clone: One end of the junction is discordant with germline, which a read error may explain. V usage is TRBV7-7 and J usage is TRBJ2-5, with TRBD1 matching 7 bases. Germline V gives CDR1 SSHAT, CDR2 FNYEAQ (reference sequence). The CDR3 is 14 residues long. In DNA form, the CDR3 reads TGTGCTAGCAGCCTGACCGACAGGGCAGAGACCCAGTACTTC. Translation gives CASSLTDRAETQYF.

The chain combines TRBV2 with TRBJ2-7; TRBD1 matches 10 bases. Losses at the gene ends were 4 bases for V and 2 bases for J; bases not matched to a gene: 20. Germline lookup yields CDR1 SNHLY and CDR2 FYNNEI. The CDR3 loop spans 20 amino acids. This CDR3 reads CASSATRQGARTNLPYEQYF. In DNA form, the CDR3 reads TGTGCCAGCAGTGCAACAAGACAGGGGGCGAGGACGAACCTCCCCTACGAGCAGTACTTC. Full variable domain (missing parts from reference TRBV2 and TRBJ2-7): EPEVTQTPSHQVTQMGQEVILRCVPISNHLYFYWYRQILGQKVEFLVSFYNNEISEKSEIFDDQFSVERPDGSNFTLKIRSTKLEDSAMYFCASSATRQGARTNLPYEQYFGPGTRLTVT.

The chain combines TRBV7-9 with TRBJ2-6; D might be TRBD2 (5 bases). The germline CDR1 and CDR2 sequences are SEHNR and FQNEAQ (reference sequence). The length of the CDR3 is 19 residues. V was pared by 6 bases and J by 0 bases, with 21 bases between. The CDR3 reads CASRPWSIRGSSGANVLTF. DNA of the CDR3: TGTGCCAGCAGGCCTTGGTCAATTCGGGGTTCCTCTGGGGCCAACGTCCTGACTTTC.

The V call is TRBV29-1, the J call TRBJ2-5; TRBD1 or TRBD2 may be the D gene (5 bases each). In germline, CDR1 is SQVTM, CDR2 ANQGSEA. CDR3 size: 16 residues. V lost 0 bases and J lost 0, with 14 bases in between. In nucleotides, the CDR3 is TGCAGCGTTGAAGATCCGGGGCCGGTTAACCAAGAGACCCAGTACTTC. As protein: CSVEDPGPVNQETQYF.

This chain joins TRBV10-2 and TRBJ2-7, with a possible D match to TRBD2 (6 bases). Germline assignment: CDR1 WSHSY and CDR2 SAAADI. CDR3 length equals 16 residues. Trimming took off 1 base at V and 0 bases at J, with 13 bases between the two ends. The CDR3 DNA is TGCGCCAGCAGTGAGTTGGCGGGGAGGAGCTCCTACGAGCAGTACTTC. It yields the protein CASSELAGRSSYEQYF.

A single count supports this clone. In DNA form, the CDR3 reads TGTGCCAGCAGTGGACAGGGGGACAACTATGGCTACACCTTC. Its translation is CASSGQGDNYGYTF. The chain links TRBV25-1 to TRBJ1-2; TRBD1 agrees at 9 bases. This CDR3 region has 14 residues. Losses at the gene ends were 4 bases for V and 2 bases for J; bases not matched to a gene: 2. Germline V lookup: CDR1 MGHDK, CDR2 SYGVNS.

The rearrangement joins TRBV19 to TRBJ1-6, with 10 positions matching TRBD1. The V gene's germline CDR1 is LNHDA and CDR2 SQIVND (reference sequence). This CDR3 is 15 amino acids long. The V gene end was trimmed by 6 bases and the J gene end by 8 bases; junction bases not matched to a gene: 7. The CDR3, as DNA: TGTGCCAGTAGACCGGGACAGGGGTTACATTCACCCCTCCACTTT. Translating it yields CASRPGQGLHSPLHF. Full variable domain (missing parts from reference TRBV19 and TRBJ1-6): DGGITQSPKYLFRKEGQNVTLSCEQNLNHDAMYWYRQDPGQGLRLIYYSQIVNDFQKGDIAEGYSVSREKKESFPLTVTSAQKNPTAFYLCASRPGQGLHSPLHFGNGTRLTVT.